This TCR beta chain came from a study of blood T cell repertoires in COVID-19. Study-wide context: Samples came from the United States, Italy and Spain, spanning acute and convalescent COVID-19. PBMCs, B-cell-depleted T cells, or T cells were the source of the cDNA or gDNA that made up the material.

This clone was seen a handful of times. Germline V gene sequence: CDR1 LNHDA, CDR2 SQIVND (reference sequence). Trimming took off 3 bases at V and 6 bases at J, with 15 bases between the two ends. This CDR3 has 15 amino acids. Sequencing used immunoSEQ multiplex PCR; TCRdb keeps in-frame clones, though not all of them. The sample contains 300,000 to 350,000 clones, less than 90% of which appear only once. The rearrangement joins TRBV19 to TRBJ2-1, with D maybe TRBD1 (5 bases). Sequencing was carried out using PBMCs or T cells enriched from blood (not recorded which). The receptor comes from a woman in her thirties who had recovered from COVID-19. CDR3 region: CASSMAQGRRNEQFF. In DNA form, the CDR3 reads TGTGCCAGTAGTATGGCCCAGGGCCGGCGCAATGAGCAGTTCTTC.